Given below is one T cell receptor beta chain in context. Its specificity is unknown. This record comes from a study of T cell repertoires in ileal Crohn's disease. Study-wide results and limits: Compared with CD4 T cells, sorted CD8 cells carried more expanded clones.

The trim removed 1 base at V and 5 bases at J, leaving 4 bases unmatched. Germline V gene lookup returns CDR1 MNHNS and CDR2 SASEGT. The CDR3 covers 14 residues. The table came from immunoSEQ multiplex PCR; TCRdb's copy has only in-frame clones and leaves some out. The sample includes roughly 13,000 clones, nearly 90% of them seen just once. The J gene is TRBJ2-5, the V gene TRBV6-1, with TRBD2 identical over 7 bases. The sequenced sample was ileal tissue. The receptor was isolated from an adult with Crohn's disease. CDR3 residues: CASSEGGAGETQYF. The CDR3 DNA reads TGTGCCAGCAGTGAAGGAGGAGCGGGGGAGACCCAGTACTTC.